A single sample is the source of the 6 T cell receptor beta chains below, sequenced in a study of cytomegalovirus exposure and HLA in healthy donors. The PCR made use of 60 Vbeta and 13 Jbeta primers. The protocol was immunoSEQ multiplex PCR, while the TCRdb copy is restricted to in-frame clones and leaves out a portion. The sample lists around 210,000 clones; around 82% were seen once. Sequenced sample: PBMCs. These receptors were obtained from a woman aged 25-40 years in good health and CMV-seronegative.

The CDR3 reads CASSPDLRGDWENTEAFF. The CDR3 nucleotides read TGTGCCAGCTCACCGGACCTCCGGGGGGATTGGGAGAACACTGAAGCTTTCTTT. The V call is TRBV18, the J call TRBJ1-1, with D possibly TRBD1 on 5 matching bases. This CDR3 region has 18 residues. The V gene's germline CDR1 is KGHSH and CDR2 LQKENI. V was shortened by 3 bases and J by 1 base, with 21 bases between the two germline ends.

This clone showed up just once. The chain is built from TRBV30 and TRBJ1-3; no firm D call. This CDR3 spans 12 amino acids. The germline V and J ends were trimmed by 3 bases and 0 bases, with 3 bases remaining between them. In germline, CDR1 is GTSNPN, CDR2 SVGIG (reference sequence). In DNA form, the CDR3 reads TGTGCCTGGAGCGTCTCTGGAAACACCATATATTTT. Encoded protein: CAWSVSGNTIYF.

The rearrangement links TRBV5-1 to TRBJ1-6; D may be TRBD1 (5 bases). V was pared by 4 bases and J by 5 bases, with 16 bases between. The CDR3 is 16 residues long. CDR1 and CDR2 from the germline V gene are SGHRS and YFSETQ. The CDR3 bases are TGCGCCAGCAGCCCTCACCCGACAGATGATAATTCACCCCTCCACTTT. Amino acids: CASSPHPTDDNSPLHF.

This chain connects TRBV6-1 to TRBJ1-4; tentatively, D is TRBD1 (5 bases). The CDR3 is 15 residues long. The V end was cut by 4 bases, the J end by 4 bases, with 13 bases between. Germline loops: CDR1 MNHNS, CDR2 SASEGT. The CDR3 nucleotides read TGTGCCAGCAGTGTGGGGCCAGGGATTAATGAAAAACTGTTTTTT. Its protein is CASSVGPGINEKLFF.

This clone was counted between two and nine times. The chain is built from TRBV10-3 and TRBJ2-7; tentatively, D is TRBD2 (6 bases). The germline gives CDR1 ENHRY, CDR2 SYGVKD. This CDR3 is built from 16 residues. V lost 10 bases and J lost 5, with 27 bases in between. CDR3 amino acids: CATTDDWQEGIDEQYF. In DNA, the CDR3 is TGTGCCACTACTGACGATTGGCAGGAGGGTATTGACGAGCAGTACTTC.

This rearrangement joins TRBV7-9 to TRBJ2-7, with a tentative D call TRBD2 (6 bases). The CDR3 contains 13 residues. V was pared by 1 base and J by 7 bases, with 11 bases between. Germline CDR1 SEHNR, CDR2 FQNEAQ (reference sequence). The CDR3 region has the DNA TGTGCCAGCAGCTTAGGCGGGAATCGTGAGCAGTACTTC. It specifies CASSLGGNREQYF.